A single sample is the source of the 22 T cell receptor beta chains below, sequenced in a study of radiation and T cells in renal cell carcinoma. Time point of the sample: blood 4 weeks post-SBRT, at nephrectomy. The treatment was: 15 Gy SBRT to primary tumor, nephrectomy 4 weeks later. Clones were sequenced by immunoSEQ multiplex PCR, and TCRdb holds only the in-frame ones, with some missing. The table lists around 77,000 clones, roughly 83% of them singletons. The specimen comprised blood, sampled from a patient whose treatment included radiotherapy and nephrectomy. Every receptor here comes from an older woman with renal cell carcinoma.

This clone was seen more than once but under ten times. V and J are TRBV28 and TRBJ2-7; D not certain. The length of the CDR3 is 11 residues. The germline CDR1 and CDR2 sequences are MDHEN and SYDVKM. Between the trimmed V and J ends, which lost 2 bases and 5 bases, there was a span of 4 bases. CDR3 in amino acids: CASSLVHEQYF. The CDR3 nucleotides read TGTGCCAGCAGTTTAGTACACGAGCAGTACTTC. Supplemented by reference TRBV28 and TRBJ2-7, the full variable domain reads DVKVTQSSRYLVKRTGEKVFLECVQDMDHENMFWYRQDPGLGLRLIYFSYDVKMKEKGDIPEGYSVSREKKERFSLILESASTNQTSMYLCASSLVHEQYFGPGTRLTVT.

The chain links TRBV27 to TRBJ2-1; TRBD1 agrees at 9 bases. J gave up 6 bases and V 0 bases, and 12 bases lay outside the gene matches. CDR3 length: 18 residues. Per the germline V gene, CDR1 is MNHEY and CDR2 is SMNVEV (reference sequence). The CDR3 region is CASSLSGVIQGAANEQFF. The CDR3 DNA reads as TGTGCCAGCAGTTTATCGGGGGTAATACAGGGGGCGGCCAATGAGCAGTTCTTC.

This clone is a singleton in its sample. The V gene is TRBV7-2, the J gene TRBJ2-7; 7 bases map to TRBD1. Trimming removed 5 bases from V and 5 bases from J; junction bases left unmatched: 9. The CDR3 has 14 amino acids. The germline V gene encodes CDR1 SGHTA and CDR2 FQGNSA. The CDR3 DNA is TGTGCCAGCAGCCCCGACAGGGCAGCCCACGAGCAGTACTTC. Its protein is CASSPDRAAHEQYF.

This clone turned up a few times. The gene calls are TRBV7-3 and TRBJ2-6, with no clear D. Per germline, CDR1 SGHTA and CDR2 FQGTGA. The CDR3 covers 15 residues. Trimming took off 4 bases at V and 0 bases at J, with 7 bases between the two ends. CDR3 loop: CASSSPSSGANVLTF. DNA for the CDR3: TGTGCCAGCAGCTCCCCCTCCTCTGGGGCCAACGTCCTGACTTTC. Together with reference TRBV7-3 and TRBJ2-6, the CDR3 gives the full variable domain: GAGVSQTPSNKVTEKGKYVELRCDPISGHTALYWYRQSLGQGPEFLIYFQGTGAADDSGLPNDRFFAVRPEGSVSTLKIQRTERGDSAVYLCASSSPSSGANVLTFGAGSRLTVL.

The DNA of the CDR3 is TGTGCCAGCAGTGAGGAGGTAAGCTCCTACAATGAGCAGTTCTTC. It yields the protein CASSEEVSSYNEQFF. The J gene is TRBJ2-1, the V gene TRBV2, with D perhaps TRBD2 (5 bases). Trimming removed 3 bases from V and 0 bases from J, with 9 bases in between. The CDR3 consists of 15 residues. Germline V gene sequence: CDR1 SNHLY, CDR2 FYNNEI.

The chain recombines TRBV7-9 with TRBJ1-2, with unresolved D. The CDR3 is made up of 13 amino acids. Between the trimmed V and J ends, which lost 1 base and 7 bases, there was a span of 10 bases. Germline lookup yields CDR1 SEHNR and CDR2 FQNEAQ (reference sequence). The CDR3 sequence is CASSLGGRSGYTF. The CDR3 DNA reads TGTGCCAGCAGCTTAGGAGGGCGGAGTGGCTACACCTTC.

The rearrangement uses TRBV7-2 and TRBJ1-3, with D perhaps matching TRBD1 (5 bases). V lost 2 bases and J 4 bases, leaving 12 bases between the germline ends. CDR1 SGHTA and CDR2 FQGNSA come from the germline V gene. The CDR3 is made up of 15 amino acids. The chain's CDR3 is CASSLSWGPGNTIYF. The CDR3 DNA reads as TGTGCCAGCAGCTTAAGTTGGGGACCCGGAAACACCATATATTTT.

This chain links TRBV6-5 with TRBJ2-2; D unclear. The germline V and J ends were trimmed by 5 bases and 1 base, with 8 bases remaining between them. The CDR3 loop spans 14 amino acids. Germline loops: CDR1 MNHEY, CDR2 SVGAGI. The CDR3 spells CASSDTRNTGELFF. The DNA for the CDR3 is TGTGCCAGCAGTGACACCCGGAACACCGGGGAGCTGTTTTTT.

V gene TRBV6-6 combines with J gene TRBJ2-2, with 7 bases identical to TRBD1. From germline, CDR1 is MNHNY and CDR2 SVGAGI (reference sequence). Losses at the gene ends were 9 bases for V and 3 bases for J; bases not matched to a gene: 4. The CDR3 runs 13 residues. The CDR3 region has the DNA TGTGCCAGTACCAGGGGGTACACCGGGGAGCTGTTTTTT. This translates into CASTRGYTGELFF.

The J gene is TRBJ2-3, the V gene TRBV28; 8 bases line up with TRBD1. Trimming removed 4 bases from V and 7 bases from J; junction bases left unmatched: 7. CDR1 and CDR2 (germline): MDHEN, SYDVKM. CDR3 length equals 14 residues. The CDR3 nucleotides read TGTGCCAGCAGTTGGGACAGGTTAACTTATACGCAGTATTTT. Translating it yields CASSWDRLTYTQYF.

The count of this clone is one. This chain uses TRBV5-4 with TRBJ1-2; D not resolved. Germline V CDR1 and CDR2: SGHNT, YYREEE (reference sequence). V lost 4 bases to trimming and J lost 5 bases, with 12 bases between them. This CDR3 contains 13 residues. The CDR3 loop is CASSLRSTYGYTF. The CDR3, as DNA: TGTGCCAGCAGCCTCAGGAGCACTTATGGCTACACCTTC.

The V call is TRBV27, the J call TRBJ2-2; D is ambiguous. The V end was cut by 6 bases, the J end by 4 bases, with 12 bases between. This CDR3 spans 14 amino acids. CDR1 MNHEY and CDR2 SMNVEV come from the germline V gene (reference sequence). The CDR3: CASRRMGSTGELFF. The CDR3 bases are TGTGCCAGCAGGAGGATGGGCAGCACCGGGGAGCTGTTTTTT.

Remarks on this clone: Other DNA sequences in the same sample also yield this CDR3. J is TRBJ2-3 and V is TRBV7-3; TRBD1 agrees at 9 bases. The junction had 2 bases not matched to a gene; V was cut back by 5 bases and J by 5 bases. Germline CDR1 and CDR2: SGHTA and FQGTGA. This CDR3 spans 13 amino acids. The CDR3 sequence: CASSPTGGDTQYF. The DNA of the CDR3 is TGTGCCAGCAGCCCGACAGGGGGAGATACGCAGTATTTT.

V gene TRBV29-1 combines with J gene TRBJ2-5; no clear D. This CDR3 spans 11 amino acids. Germline CDR1 is SQVTM and CDR2 is ANQGSEA. V was trimmed by 6 bases and J by 4 bases, leaving 9 bases between them. The CDR3 DNA follows: TGCAGCGTCACGTTGGCAGAGACCCAGTACTTC. Translating gives CSVTLAETQYF.

The CDR3 bases are TGTGCCAGTAGTAGACAGGGGTATAGCAATCAGCCCCAGCATTTT. It translates to CASSRQGYSNQPQHF. The gene calls are TRBV19 and TRBJ1-5; TRBD1 agrees at 8 bases. The CDR3 is 15 residues long. V trimming: 4 bases; J trimming: 0 bases; junction bases outside the gene matches: 2. Germline-derived CDR1 and CDR2 are LNHDA and SQIVND (reference sequence).

The gene calls are TRBV5-1 and TRBJ2-7, with 10 bases aligning to TRBD1. J lost 4 bases, V lost 2 bases, and 9 bases had no gene match. Germline V gene sequence: CDR1 SGHRS, CDR2 YFSETQ. The CDR3 runs 16 residues. The CDR3 region is CASSLNSGQGVYEQYF. The CDR3 bases are TGCGCCAGCAGCTTAAATTCCGGACAGGGGGTGTACGAGCAGTACTTC.

Only a few counts were recorded for this clone. The chain has TRBV6-5 and TRBJ1-1, with 8 bases aligning to TRBD1. With V trimmed by 6 bases and J by 3 bases, 3 bases remained unmatched. This CDR3 spans 13 amino acids. CDR1 MNHEY and CDR2 SVGAGI come from the germline V gene. The CDR3 nucleotides are TGTGCCAGCAGAGGACAGGGCTACACTGAAGCTTTCTTT. Its protein is CASRGQGYTEAFF.

This chain uses TRBV5-1 with TRBJ1-1; possible D gene TRBD1, 6 bases. The length of the CDR3 is 16 residues. Germline V gives CDR1 SGHRS, CDR2 YFSETQ. V lost 0 bases to trimming and J lost 0 bases, with 12 bases between them. The CDR3 DNA reads as TGCGCCAGCAGCTTGGAGGGGGGGTCTTTGAACACTGAAGCTTTCTTT. It yields the protein CASSLEGGSLNTEAFF.

This clone has more than one count but fewer than ten. This sequence joins TRBV7-9 and TRBJ1-2, with D unclear. This CDR3 is 14 amino acids long. With 1 base removed from V and 6 bases from J, the gap between germline ends came to 12 bases. From germline, CDR1 is SEHNR and CDR2 FQNEAQ (reference sequence). CDR3 in amino acids: CASSLDGSGDGYTF. The CDR3 DNA reads as TGTGCCAGCAGCTTAGACGGGTCGGGTGATGGCTACACCTTC.

The chain is built from TRBV15 and TRBJ2-3; D is possibly TRBD1 (6 bases). CDR3 length: 16 amino acids. Germline CDR1 is LNHNV and CDR2 is YYDKDF (reference sequence). Trimming left V 1 base short and J 0 bases short, with 11 bases between. DNA of the CDR3: TGTGCCACCAGCAGAGGGAACAGGGCGAGCACAGATACGCAGTATTTT. Protein sequence: CATSRGNRASTDTQYF.

This clone was observed a handful of times. The genes are TRBV21-1 and TRBJ2-5. TRBV21-1 counts as a pseudogene. The CDR3 loop spans 14 amino acids. CDR3 amino acids: CASTSKWGRETQYF. CDR3 sequence (DNA): TGTGCCAGCACCTCCAAATGGGGACGGGAGACCCAGTACTTC.

This clone was picked up many times. Other nucleotide sequences from this sample produce the same CDR3. The J gene is TRBJ2-5, the V gene TRBV9; D is ambiguous. Trimming took 0 bases from V and 5 from J, leaving 8 bases between them. Germline V CDR1 and CDR2: SGDLS, YYNGEE. This CDR3 is built from 13 residues. CDR3: CASSVDGGETQYF. CDR3 DNA: TGTGCCAGCAGCGTAGACGGTGGGGAGACCCAGTACTTC. Using reference TRBV9 and TRBJ2-5 for the parts outside the CDR3, the full variable domain is DSGVTQTPKHLITATGQRVTLRCSPRSGDLSVYWYQQSLDQGLQFLIQYYNGEERAKGNILERFSAQQFPDLHSELNLSSLELGDSALYFCASSVDGGETQYFGPGTRLLVL.